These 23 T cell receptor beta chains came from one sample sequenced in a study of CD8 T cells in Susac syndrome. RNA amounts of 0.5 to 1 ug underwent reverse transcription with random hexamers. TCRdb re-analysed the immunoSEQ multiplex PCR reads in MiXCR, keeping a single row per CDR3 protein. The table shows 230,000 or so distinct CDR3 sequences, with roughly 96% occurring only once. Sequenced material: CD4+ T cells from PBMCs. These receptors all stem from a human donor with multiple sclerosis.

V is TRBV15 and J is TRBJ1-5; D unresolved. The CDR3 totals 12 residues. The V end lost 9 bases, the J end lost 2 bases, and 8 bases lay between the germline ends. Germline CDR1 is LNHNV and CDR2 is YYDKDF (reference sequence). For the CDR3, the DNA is TGTGCCACAGGACTGGGCAATCAGCCCCAGCATTTT. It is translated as CATGLGNQPQHF.

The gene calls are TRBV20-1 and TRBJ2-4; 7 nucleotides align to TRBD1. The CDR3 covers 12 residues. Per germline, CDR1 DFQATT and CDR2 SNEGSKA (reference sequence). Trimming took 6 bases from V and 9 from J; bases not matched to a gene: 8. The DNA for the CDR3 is TGCAGTGCCGCAGACAGGGTCGGCATTCAGTACTTC. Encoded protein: CSAADRVGIQYF.

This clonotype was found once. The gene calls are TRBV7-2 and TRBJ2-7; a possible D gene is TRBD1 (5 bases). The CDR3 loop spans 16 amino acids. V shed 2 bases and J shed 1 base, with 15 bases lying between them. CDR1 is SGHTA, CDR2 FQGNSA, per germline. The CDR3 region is CASSLFPDSRSYEQYF. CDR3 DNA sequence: TGTGCCAGCAGCTTATTTCCTGACAGCCGATCCTACGAGCAGTACTTC.

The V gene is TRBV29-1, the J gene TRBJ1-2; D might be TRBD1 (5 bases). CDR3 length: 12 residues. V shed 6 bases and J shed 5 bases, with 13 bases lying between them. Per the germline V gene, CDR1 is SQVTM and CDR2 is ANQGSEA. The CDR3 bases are TGCAGCGTCGGGGACGGCCCTTATGGCTACACCTTC. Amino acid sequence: CSVGDGPYGYTF.

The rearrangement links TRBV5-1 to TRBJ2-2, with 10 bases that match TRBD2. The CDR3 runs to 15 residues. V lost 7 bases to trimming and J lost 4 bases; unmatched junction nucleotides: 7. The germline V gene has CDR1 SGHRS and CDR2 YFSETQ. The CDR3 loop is CASGLAAPSTGELFF. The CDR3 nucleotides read TGCGCCAGCGGACTAGCGGCCCCCAGCACCGGGGAGCTGTTTTTT.

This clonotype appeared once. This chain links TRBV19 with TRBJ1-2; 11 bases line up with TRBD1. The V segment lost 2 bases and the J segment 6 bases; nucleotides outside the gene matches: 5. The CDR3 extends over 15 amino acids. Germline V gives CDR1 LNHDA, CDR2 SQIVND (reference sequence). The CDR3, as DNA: TGTGCCAGTAGTATACTGGACAGGGGGCTTAATGGCTACACCTTC. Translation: CASSILDRGLNGYTF.

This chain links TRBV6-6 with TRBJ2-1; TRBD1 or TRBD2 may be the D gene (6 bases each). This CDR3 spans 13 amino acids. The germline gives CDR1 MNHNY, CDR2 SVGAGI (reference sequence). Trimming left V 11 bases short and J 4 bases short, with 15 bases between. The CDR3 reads CASRGGGYNEQFF. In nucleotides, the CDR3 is TGTGCCTCCAGGGGTGGGGGGTACAATGAGCAGTTCTTC.

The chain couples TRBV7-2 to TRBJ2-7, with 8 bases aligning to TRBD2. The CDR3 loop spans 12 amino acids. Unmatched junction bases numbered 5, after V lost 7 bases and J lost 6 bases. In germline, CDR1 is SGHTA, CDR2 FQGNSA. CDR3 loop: CASNLAGGEQYF. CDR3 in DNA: TGTGCCAGCAACTTGGCGGGGGGCGAGCAGTACTTC.

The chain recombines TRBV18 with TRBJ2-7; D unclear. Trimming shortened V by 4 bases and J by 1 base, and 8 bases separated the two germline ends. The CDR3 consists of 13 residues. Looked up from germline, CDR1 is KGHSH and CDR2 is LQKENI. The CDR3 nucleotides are TGTGCCAGCTCACTGACGGAATCCTACGAGCAGTACTTC. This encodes CASSLTESYEQYF.

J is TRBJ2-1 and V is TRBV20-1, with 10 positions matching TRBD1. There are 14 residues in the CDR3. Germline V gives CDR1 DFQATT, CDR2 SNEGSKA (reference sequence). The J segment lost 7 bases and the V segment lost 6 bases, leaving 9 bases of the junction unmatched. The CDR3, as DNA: TGCAGTGCACGAAGACAGGGGGCGGCAAATGAGCAGTTCTTC. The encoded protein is CSARRQGAANEQFF.

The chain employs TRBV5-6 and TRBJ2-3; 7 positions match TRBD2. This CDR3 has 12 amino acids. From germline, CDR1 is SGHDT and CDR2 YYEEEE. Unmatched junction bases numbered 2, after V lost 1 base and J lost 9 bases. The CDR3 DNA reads TGTGCCAGCAGCTTGACTAGCGTGACGCAGTATTTT. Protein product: CASSLTSVTQYF.

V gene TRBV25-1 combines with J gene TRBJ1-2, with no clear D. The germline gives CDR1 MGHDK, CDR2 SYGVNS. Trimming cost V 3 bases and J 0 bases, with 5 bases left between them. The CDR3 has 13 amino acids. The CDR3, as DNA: TGTGCCAGCAGTGAGGAGGCTAACTATGGCTACACCTTC. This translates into CASSEEANYGYTF.

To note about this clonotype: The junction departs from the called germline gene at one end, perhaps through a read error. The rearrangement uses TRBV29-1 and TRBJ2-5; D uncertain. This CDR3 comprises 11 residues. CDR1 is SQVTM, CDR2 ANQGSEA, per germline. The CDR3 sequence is CSVEDLGMANF. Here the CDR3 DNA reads TGCAGCGTTGAAGATTTGGGGATGGCGAACTTC.

CDR3 coding DNA: TGCAGCGTTGGCGGGAGGCTTGAAGCTTTCTTT. Protein sequence: CSVGGRLEAFF. This chain joins TRBV29-1 and TRBJ1-1; D remains unclear. V was trimmed by 4 bases and J by 7 bases, leaving 10 bases between them. Germline V CDR1 and CDR2: SQVTM, ANQGSEA. This CDR3 comprises 11 residues.

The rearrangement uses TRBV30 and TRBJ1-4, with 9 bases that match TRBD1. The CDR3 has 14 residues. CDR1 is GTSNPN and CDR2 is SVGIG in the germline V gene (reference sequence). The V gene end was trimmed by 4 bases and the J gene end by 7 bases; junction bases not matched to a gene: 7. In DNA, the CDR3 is TGTGCCTGGAAGGGGGGACAGGGTATTGAAAAACTGTTTTTT. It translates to CAWKGGQGIEKLFF.

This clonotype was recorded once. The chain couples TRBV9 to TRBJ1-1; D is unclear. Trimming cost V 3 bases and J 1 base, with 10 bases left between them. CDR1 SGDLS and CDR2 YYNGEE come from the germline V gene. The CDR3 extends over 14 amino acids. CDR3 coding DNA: TGTGCCAGCAGCGCCAGAACCGGGAACACTGAAGCTTTCTTT. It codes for CASSARTGNTEAFF.

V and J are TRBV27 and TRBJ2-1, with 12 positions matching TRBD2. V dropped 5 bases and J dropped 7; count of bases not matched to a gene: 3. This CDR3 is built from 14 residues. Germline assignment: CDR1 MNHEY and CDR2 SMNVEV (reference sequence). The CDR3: CASSASGRANEQFF. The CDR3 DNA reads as TGTGCCAGCAGTGCTAGCGGGAGGGCGAATGAGCAGTTCTTC.

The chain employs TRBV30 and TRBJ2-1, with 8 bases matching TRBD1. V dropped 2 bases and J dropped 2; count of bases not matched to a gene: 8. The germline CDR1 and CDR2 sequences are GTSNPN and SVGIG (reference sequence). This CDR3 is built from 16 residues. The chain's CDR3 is CAWSNPTGAPYNEQFF. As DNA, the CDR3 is TGTGCCTGGAGTAACCCGACAGGGGCCCCCTACAATGAGCAGTTCTTC.

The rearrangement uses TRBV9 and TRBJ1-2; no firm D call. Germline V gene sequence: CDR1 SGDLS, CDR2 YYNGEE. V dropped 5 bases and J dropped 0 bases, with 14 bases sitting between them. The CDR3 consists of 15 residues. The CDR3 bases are TGTGCCAGCAGGAAGACCGAGGCCGCTAACTATGGCTACACCTTC. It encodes CASRKTEAANYGYTF.

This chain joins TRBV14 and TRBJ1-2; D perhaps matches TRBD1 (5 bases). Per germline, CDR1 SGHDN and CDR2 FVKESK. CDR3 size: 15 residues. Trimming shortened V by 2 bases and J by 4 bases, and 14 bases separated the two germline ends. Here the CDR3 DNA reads TGTGCCAGCAGCCAAAAGACGGGGGTCGGCTATGGCTACACCTTC. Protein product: CASSQKTGVGYGYTF. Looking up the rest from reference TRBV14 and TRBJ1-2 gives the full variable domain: EAGVTQFPSHSVIEKGQTVTLRCDPISGHDNLYWYRRVMGKEIKFLLHFVKESKQDESGMPNNRFLAERTGGTYSTLKVQPAELEDSGVYFCASSQKTGVGYGYTFGSGTRLTVV.

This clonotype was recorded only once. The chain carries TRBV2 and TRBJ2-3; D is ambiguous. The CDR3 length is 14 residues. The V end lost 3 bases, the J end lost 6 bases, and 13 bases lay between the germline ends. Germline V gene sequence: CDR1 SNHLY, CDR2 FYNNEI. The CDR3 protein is CASSDEDFADTQYF. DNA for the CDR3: TGTGCCAGCAGTGACGAAGACTTTGCGGATACGCAGTATTTT.

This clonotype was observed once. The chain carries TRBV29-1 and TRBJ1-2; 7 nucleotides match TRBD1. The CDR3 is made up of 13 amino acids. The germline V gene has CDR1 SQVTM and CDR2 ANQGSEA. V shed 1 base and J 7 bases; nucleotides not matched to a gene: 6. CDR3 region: CSVEGQGEGGYTF. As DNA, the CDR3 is TGCAGCGTTGAAGGCCAGGGGGAAGGTGGCTACACCTTC.

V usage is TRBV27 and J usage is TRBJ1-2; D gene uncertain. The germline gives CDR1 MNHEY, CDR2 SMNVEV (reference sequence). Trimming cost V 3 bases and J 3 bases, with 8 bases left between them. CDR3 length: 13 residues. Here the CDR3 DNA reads TGTGCCAGCAGTTTTGAAGGATACTATGGCTACACCTTC. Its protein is CASSFEGYYGYTF.